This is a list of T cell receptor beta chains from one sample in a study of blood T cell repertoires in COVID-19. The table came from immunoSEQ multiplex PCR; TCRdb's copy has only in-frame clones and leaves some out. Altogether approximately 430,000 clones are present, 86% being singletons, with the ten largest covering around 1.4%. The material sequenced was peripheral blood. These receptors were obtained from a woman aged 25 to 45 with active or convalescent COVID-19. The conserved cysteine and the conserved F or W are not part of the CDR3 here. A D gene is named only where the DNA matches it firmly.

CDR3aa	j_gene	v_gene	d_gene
ATSEASPHGTDTQY	TRBJ2-3	TRBV24-1	NA
ASSEGQVNYEQY	TRBJ2-7	TRBV11-2	TRBD1
ASSQARVGTEAF	TRBJ1-1	TRBV4-1	NA
SASAVGDRGSATNEKLF	TRBJ1-4	TRBV20-1	TRBD1
ASSQRDTQY	TRBJ2-3	TRBV3-1/TRBV3-2	NA
ASSLFTRQPIGNTIY	TRBJ1-3	TRBV3-1/TRBV3-2	NA
ASSSGQGITGANVLT	TRBJ2-6	TRBV5-5	TRBD1
ASSPPSGTVYGYT	TRBJ1-2	TRBV6-2/TRBV6-3	TRBD1
ASSGTRDTQY	TRBJ2-3	TRBV6-5	TRBD2
ASSEHLAGSYNEQF	TRBJ2-1	TRBV27	TRBD2
ASRMTGPYEQY	TRBJ2-7	TRBV27	NA
ASRTTGVGEKLF	TRBJ1-4	TRBV2	TRBD1
ASSLARGLEETQY	TRBJ2-5	TRBV7-2	NA
ASRPRVNTEAF	TRBJ1-1	TRBV6-6	NA
AIRDRGGLAVNYEQY	TRBJ2-7	TRBV10-3	NA
ASSEIQEVEAF	TRBJ1-1	TRBV6-1	NA
ASSVDRMNTGELF	TRBJ2-2	TRBV7-6	NA
ASSETSTGGTEAF	TRBJ1-1	TRBV6-1	NA
ASSRSNTEAF	TRBJ1-1	TRBV19	NA
ASSRRQVRHNDQF	TRBJ2-1	TRBV18	NA
ASSLGGAGRGNEQF	TRBJ2-1	TRBV7-2	NA
ASGRPDRGVKNTEAF	TRBJ1-1	TRBV5-1	TRBD1
ASRYGQGAQPQH	TRBJ1-5	TRBV10-2	TRBD1
ASSSSGGPQDTQY	TRBJ2-3	TRBV7-9	TRBD2
ASSPTSGGETDTQY	TRBJ2-3	TRBV11-2	TRBD2
ASSEETGSYNEQF	TRBJ2-1	TRBV6-1	TRBD1
ASREVAGGLTQY	TRBJ2-3	TRBV6-5	TRBD2
ASRGSYNEQF	TRBJ2-1	TRBV5-8	NA
ASSDQGSATEAF	TRBJ1-1	TRBV13	NA
ASSFLHERGTGELF	TRBJ2-2	TRBV5-4	NA
ASSFPPGELF	TRBJ2-2	TRBV19	NA
ASNWAYRTEAF	TRBJ1-1	TRBV19	NA
SARKPEAF	TRBJ1-1	TRBV20-1	NA
ASSQNLLAGTGELF	TRBJ2-2	TRBV4-1	TRBD2
ASSSTPGTGVAEQY	TRBJ2-7	TRBV7-8	TRBD1
ASSSRLAGGPSEQY	TRBJ2-7	TRBV5-4	TRBD2
AWSDPHRSYSNQPQH	TRBJ1-5	TRBV30	NA
ASSQRTGFNYGYT	TRBJ1-2	TRBV3-1/TRBV3-2	TRBD1
ASSQDGTGVGKLF	TRBJ1-4	TRBV3-1/TRBV3-2	TRBD1
ASSIGQIDNSPLH	TRBJ1-6	TRBV19	NA
ASGNDLVSEQF	TRBJ2-1	TRBV12-5	NA
AIKGTGFNEQF	TRBJ2-1	TRBV10-3	TRBD1
ASRANTEAF	TRBJ1-1	TRBV3-1/TRBV3-2	NA
ASSLQSNSPLH	TRBJ1-6	TRBV6-6	NA